Presented here are 22 T cell receptor beta chains from one specimen sequenced in a study of blood T cell repertoires in COVID-19. Measured with immunoSEQ multiplex PCR; TCRdb has only the in-frame clones, and not every one. The data contain about 220,000 clones, around four fifths of them seen just once; the ten biggest clones take up about 20%. The material sequenced was peripheral blood. These TCRs come from a man under 40 with active or convalescent COVID-19.

The chain couples TRBV11-2 to TRBJ2-1, with D perhaps matching TRBD2 (5 bases). This CDR3 has 17 amino acids. The germline V gene has CDR1 SGHAT and CDR2 FQNNGV. Trimming stripped 1 base from V and 1 base from J, with 14 bases between. The CDR3 loop reads CASSLGIAPSSYNEQFF. CDR3 coding DNA: TGTGCCAGCAGCTTAGGAATAGCGCCCAGTTCCTACAATGAGCAGTTCTTC.

This chain joins TRBV6-5 and TRBJ2-7, with 9 bases lining up with TRBD1. V shed 6 bases, J shed 6 bases, and the junction held 6 bases outside the gene matches. The germline V gene has CDR1 MNHEY and CDR2 SVGAGI. This CDR3 region has 13 residues. CDR3 sequence: CASSTGTGSEQYF. The CDR3 bases are TGTGCCAGCAGCACCGGGACAGGGAGCGAGCAGTACTTC.

This clone has a handful of counts. This rearrangement joins TRBV2 to TRBJ1-5, with no clear D. V shed 5 bases and J shed 0 bases, with 11 bases lying between them. Germline V CDR1 and CDR2: SNHLY, FYNNEI. This CDR3 is 15 amino acids long. The CDR3 DNA is TGTGCCAGCAGTTCCAGCGGATATAGCAATCAGCCCCAGCATTTT. It encodes CASSSSGYSNQPQHF.

This clone has a handful of counts. V and J are TRBV7-2 and TRBJ1-5; tentative D call: TRBD1 (5 bases). The V end lost 1 base, the J end lost 11 bases, and 21 bases lay between the germline ends. The CDR3 has 16 amino acids. Looked up from germline, CDR1 is SGHTA and CDR2 is FQGNSA. This CDR3 reads CASSLEVGQVLRAQHF. CDR3 coding DNA: TGTGCCAGCAGCTTAGAAGTGGGGCAGGTCCTAAGAGCCCAGCATTTT.

The chain links TRBV4-3 to TRBJ2-1; 12 bases line up with TRBD2. Per germline, CDR1 LGHNA and CDR2 YSLEER. J gave up 4 bases and V 1 base, and 11 bases lay outside the gene matches. The CDR3 totals 19 residues. CDR3 loop: CASSQGYSSGRAGYNEQFF. CDR3 nucleotide sequence: TGCGCCAGCAGCCAAGGTTACTCTAGCGGGAGGGCAGGGTACAATGAGCAGTTCTTC.

This chain connects TRBV4-3 to TRBJ1-6, with 8 bases matching TRBD1. Trimming at V came to 2 bases and at J to 9 bases, leaving 6 bases not matched to a gene. The germline CDR1 and CDR2 sequences are LGHNA and YSLEER. The CDR3 is 15 amino acids. CDR3 sequence reads: CASSQTPDRGSPLHF. The CDR3 nucleotides are TGCGCCAGCAGCCAAACCCCTGACAGGGGTTCACCCCTCCACTTT.

The V and J genes are TRBV7-9 and TRBJ2-1; 7 nucleotides match TRBD1. Losses at the gene ends were 0 bases for V and 6 bases for J; bases not matched to a gene: 5. Germline assignment: CDR1 SEHNR and CDR2 FQNEAQ (reference sequence). This CDR3 spans 15 amino acids. CDR3 nucleotides: TGTGCCAGCAGCTTAGCTGAGACAGGGTCCAATGAGCAGTTCTTC. Translated: CASSLAETGSNEQFF.

This sequence joins TRBV2 and TRBJ1-4, with D possibly being TRBD1 (6 bases). The CDR3 runs 13 residues. The V gene's germline CDR1 is SNHLY and CDR2 FYNNEI. Trimming stripped 7 bases from V and 4 bases from J, with 10 bases between. The CDR3 region is CASTGQFNEKLFF. The CDR3 DNA reads as TGTGCCAGCACTGGACAGTTTAATGAAAAACTGTTTTTT.

This clone was observed once. The chain is built from TRBV11-2 and TRBJ2-3; TRBD2 aligns across 12 bases. Germline V gene sequence: CDR1 SGHAT, CDR2 FQNNGV. This CDR3 spans 18 amino acids. V shed 2 bases and J 0 bases; nucleotides not matched to a gene: 6. The CDR3 DNA is TGTGCCAGCAGCTTACGCGGACTAGCGGGGCCTAGCACAGATACGCAGTATTTT. Residues: CASSLRGLAGPSTDTQYF.

This clone was observed a handful of times. The chain combines TRBV21-1 with TRBJ2-1; TRBD1 is taken as the D call from the table, unchecked against the DNA. TRBV21-1 represents a pseudogene. The CDR3 contains 14 residues. The CDR3 reads CASSIQDPYNEQFF. DNA of the CDR3: TGTGCCAGCAGCATCCAGGATCCCTACAATGAGCAGTTCTTC.

The chain joins TRBV28 to TRBJ2-7, with D perhaps matching TRBD1 (5 bases). The germline V and J ends were trimmed by 5 bases and 2 bases, with 7 bases remaining between them. Germline V gene sequence: CDR1 MDHEN, CDR2 SYDVKM. CDR3 length: 12 amino acids. The CDR3 bases are TGTGCCAGCAGTGCGACAGCCTACGAGCAGTACTTC. It translates to CASSATAYEQYF.

The chain recombines TRBV18 with TRBJ2-1; weak D call: TRBD2 (6 bases). CDR3 length: 13 amino acids. V dropped 2 bases and J dropped 6 bases, with 8 bases sitting between them. Germline CDR1 reads KGHSH; CDR2 reads LQKENI. The chain's CDR3 is CASSPGTPNEQFF. In DNA, the CDR3 is TGTGCCAGCTCACCAGGGACTCCCAATGAGCAGTTCTTC.

The V gene is TRBV5-1, the J gene TRBJ2-2, with TRBD2 identical over 10 bases. The CDR3 is made up of 15 amino acids. Germline CDR1 and CDR2: SGHRS and YFSETQ. V gave up 3 bases and J gave up 5 bases; unmatched junction bases: 4. CDR3 protein: CASSSTSGVTGELFF. In DNA, the CDR3 is TGCGCCAGCAGCTCAACTAGCGGGGTAACCGGGGAGCTGTTTTTT.

The J gene is TRBJ1-1, the V gene TRBV9, with a possible D match to TRBD1 (6 bases). V was clipped by 3 bases and J by 5 bases, with 17 bases between them. The CDR3 consists of 15 residues. CDR1 is SGDLS, CDR2 YYNGEE, per germline. In DNA form, the CDR3 reads TGTGCCAGCAGCGCACTGTCCTCGAGGGGGACTGAAGCTTTCTTT. It codes for CASSALSSRGTEAFF.

The CDR3 nucleotides read TGTGCCATCAGTGAGTCAAACAGAAGAGCTTATAGCAATCAGCCCCAGCATTTT. This translates into CAISESNRRAYSNQPQHF. V gene TRBV10-3 combines with J gene TRBJ1-5, with D hard to call. This CDR3 region has 18 residues. Per germline, CDR1 ENHRY and CDR2 SYGVKD. Between the trimmed V and J ends, which lost 0 bases and 0 bases, there was a span of 15 bases.

The V call is TRBV6-2 or TRBV6-3, the J call TRBJ2-1, with TRBD1 matching over 9 bases. V lost 0 bases to trimming and J lost 10 bases; unmatched junction nucleotides: 4. Per the germline V gene, CDR1 is MNHEY and CDR2 is SVGEGT. CDR3 size: 14 residues. As DNA, the CDR3 is TGTGCCAGCAGTTACTCACAGGGGGCTTTAGAGCAGTTCTTC. Its protein is CASSYSQGALEQFF.

This chain connects TRBV7-2 to TRBJ1-2; D gene ambiguous. The germline V and J ends were trimmed by 5 bases and 0 bases, with 19 bases remaining between them. Germline assignment: CDR1 SGHTA and CDR2 FQGNSA. The CDR3 totals 17 residues. The CDR3 is CASSLAFRLRSNYGYTF. As DNA, the CDR3 is TGTGCCAGCAGCCTCGCCTTTAGGTTGAGGTCTAACTATGGCTACACCTTC. Looking up the rest from reference TRBV7-2 and TRBJ1-2 gives the full variable domain: GAGVSQSPSNKVTEKGKDVELRCDPISGHTALYWYRQSLGQGLEFLIYFQGNSAPDKSGLPSDRFSAERTGGSVSTLTIQRTQQEDSAVYLCASSLAFRLRSNYGYTFGSGTRLTVV.

This chain uses TRBV5-4 with TRBJ1-2; 7 positions match TRBD1. CDR3 length: 14 residues. V was pared by 4 bases and J by 4 bases, with 7 bases of the junction left unmatched. Germline CDR1 SGHNT, CDR2 YYREEE (reference sequence). The CDR3 bases are TGTGCCAGCAGCCCTCCGGGACAGAGCTATGGCTACACCTTC. Protein: CASSPPGQSYGYTF.

The V and J genes are TRBV5-4 and TRBJ1-2, with D perhaps matching TRBD1 (5 bases). Germline loops: CDR1 SGHNT, CDR2 YYREEE (reference sequence). The CDR3 is 14 residues long. Trimming shortened V by 4 bases and J by 7 bases, and 17 bases separated the two germline ends. The CDR3 is CASSPDSLVGGYTF. CDR3 nucleotide sequence: TGTGCCAGCAGCCCAGACAGCCTTGTCGGTGGCTACACCTTC.

J is TRBJ2-1 and V is TRBV19; TRBD2 matches at 14 bases. Trimming cost V 0 bases and J 4 bases; bases outside gene matches: 5. Germline CDR1 and CDR2: LNHDA and SQIVND (reference sequence). This CDR3 has 18 amino acids. CDR3 residues: CASSIDGTSGSGYNEQFF. As DNA, the CDR3 is TGTGCCAGTAGTATAGATGGGACTAGCGGGAGTGGGTACAATGAGCAGTTCTTC.

The DNA of the CDR3 is TGCGCCAGCAGCCAAGAGGGCCGGGGGTACTCCTACGAGCAGTACTTC. It translates to CASSQEGRGYSYEQYF. V is TRBV4-1 and J is TRBJ2-7, with D possibly TRBD2 on 6 matching bases. CDR1 MGHRA and CDR2 YSYEKL come from the germline V gene. This CDR3 has 16 amino acids. Between the trimmed V and J ends, which lost 0 bases and 0 bases, there was a span of 12 bases.

The CDR3 loop reads CASSWTVNTEAFF. The DNA for the CDR3 is TGCGCCAGCAGCTGGACAGTGAACACTGAAGCTTTCTTT. This rearrangement joins TRBV5-1 to TRBJ1-1, with TRBD1 as a possible D gene (6 bases). CDR3 length: 13 amino acids. CDR1 and CDR2 from the germline V gene are SGHRS and YFSETQ. V dropped 3 bases and J dropped 0 bases, with 6 bases sitting between them.